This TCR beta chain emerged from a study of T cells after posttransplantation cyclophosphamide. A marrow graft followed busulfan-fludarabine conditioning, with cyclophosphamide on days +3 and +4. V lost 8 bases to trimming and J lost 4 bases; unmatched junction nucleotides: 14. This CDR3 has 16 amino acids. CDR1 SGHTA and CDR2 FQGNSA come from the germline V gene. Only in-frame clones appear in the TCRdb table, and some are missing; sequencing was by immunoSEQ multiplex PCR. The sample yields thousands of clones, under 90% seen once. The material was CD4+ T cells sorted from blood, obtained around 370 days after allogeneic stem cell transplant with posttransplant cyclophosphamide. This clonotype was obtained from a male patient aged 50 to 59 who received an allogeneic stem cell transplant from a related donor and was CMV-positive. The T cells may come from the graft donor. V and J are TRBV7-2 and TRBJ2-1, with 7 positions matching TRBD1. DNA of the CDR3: TGTGCCAGCCCTCCGCCCGGACAGGCGACGTACAATGAGCAGTTCTTC. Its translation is CASPPPGQATYNEQFF.